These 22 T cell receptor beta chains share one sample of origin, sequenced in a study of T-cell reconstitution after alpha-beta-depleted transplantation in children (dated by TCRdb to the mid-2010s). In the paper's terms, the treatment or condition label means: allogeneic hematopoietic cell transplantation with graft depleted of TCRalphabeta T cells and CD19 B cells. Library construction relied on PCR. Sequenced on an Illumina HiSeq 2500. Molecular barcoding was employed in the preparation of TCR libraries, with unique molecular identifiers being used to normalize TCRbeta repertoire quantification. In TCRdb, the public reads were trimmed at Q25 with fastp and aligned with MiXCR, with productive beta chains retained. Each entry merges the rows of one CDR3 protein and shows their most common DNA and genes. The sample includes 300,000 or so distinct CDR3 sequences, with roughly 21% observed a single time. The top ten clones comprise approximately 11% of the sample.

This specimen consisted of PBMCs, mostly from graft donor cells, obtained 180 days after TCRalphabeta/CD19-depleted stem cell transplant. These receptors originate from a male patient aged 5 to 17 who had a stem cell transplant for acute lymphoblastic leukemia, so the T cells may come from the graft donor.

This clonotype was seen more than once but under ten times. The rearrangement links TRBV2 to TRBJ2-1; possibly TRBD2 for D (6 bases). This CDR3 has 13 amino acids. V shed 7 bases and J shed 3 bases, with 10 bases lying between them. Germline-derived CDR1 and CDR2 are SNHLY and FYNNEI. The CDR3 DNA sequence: TGTGCCAGCAACCGGCGGGACTACAATGAGCAGTTCTTC. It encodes CASNRRDYNEQFF.

CDR3 sequence: CASRNGGSYNEQFF. CDR3 DNA: TGCGCCAGCAGAAACGGGGGCTCCTACAATGAGCAGTTCTTC. V usage is TRBV5-1 and J usage is TRBJ2-1; tentative D call: TRBD2 (6 bases). V gave up 5 bases and J gave up 0 bases, with 9 bases separating them. The CDR3 spans 14 residues. Germline V gene sequence: CDR1 SGHRS, CDR2 YFSETQ.

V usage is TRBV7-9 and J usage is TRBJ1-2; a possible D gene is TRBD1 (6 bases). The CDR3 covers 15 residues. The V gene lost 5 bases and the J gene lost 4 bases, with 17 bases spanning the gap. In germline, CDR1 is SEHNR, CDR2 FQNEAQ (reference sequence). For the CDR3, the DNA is TGTGCCAGCAGCCAGAAGACAGGAAAGGGCTATGGCTACACCTTC. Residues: CASSQKTGKGYGYTF.

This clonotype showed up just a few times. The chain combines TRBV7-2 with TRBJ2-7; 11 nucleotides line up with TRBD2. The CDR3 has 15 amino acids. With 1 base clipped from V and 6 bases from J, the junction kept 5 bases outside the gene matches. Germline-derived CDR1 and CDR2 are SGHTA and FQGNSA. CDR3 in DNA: TGTGCCAGCAGCTTAGTACTAGCGGGAGCTTCCGAGCAGTACTTC. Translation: CASSLVLAGASEQYF.

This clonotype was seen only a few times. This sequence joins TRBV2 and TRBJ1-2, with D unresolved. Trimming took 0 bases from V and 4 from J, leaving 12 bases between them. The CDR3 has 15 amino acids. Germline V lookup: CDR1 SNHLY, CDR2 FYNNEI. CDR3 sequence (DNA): TGTGCCAGCAGTGAAGCGGGAGGAGGGATCTATGGCTACACCTTC. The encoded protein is CASSEAGGGIYGYTF.

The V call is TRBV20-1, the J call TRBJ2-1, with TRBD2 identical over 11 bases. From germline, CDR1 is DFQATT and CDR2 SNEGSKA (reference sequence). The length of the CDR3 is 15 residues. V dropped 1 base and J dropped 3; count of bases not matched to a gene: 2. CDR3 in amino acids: CSARGGLADYNEQFF. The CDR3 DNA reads TGCAGTGCTAGAGGGGGACTAGCGGACTACAATGAGCAGTTCTTC.

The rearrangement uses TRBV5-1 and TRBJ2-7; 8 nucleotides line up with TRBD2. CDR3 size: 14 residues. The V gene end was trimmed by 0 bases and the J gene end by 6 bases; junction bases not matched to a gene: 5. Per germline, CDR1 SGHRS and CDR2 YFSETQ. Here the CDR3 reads CASSLDYGRAEQYF. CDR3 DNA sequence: TGCGCCAGCAGCTTGGATTACGGGAGGGCCGAGCAGTACTTC.

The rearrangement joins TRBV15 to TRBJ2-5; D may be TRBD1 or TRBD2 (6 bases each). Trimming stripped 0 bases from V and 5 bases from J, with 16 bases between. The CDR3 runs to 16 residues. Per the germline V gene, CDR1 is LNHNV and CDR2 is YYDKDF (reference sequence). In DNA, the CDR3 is TGTGCCACCAGCAGAGATTGGGGGGACATGGGGGAGACCCAGTACTTC. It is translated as CATSRDWGDMGETQYF.

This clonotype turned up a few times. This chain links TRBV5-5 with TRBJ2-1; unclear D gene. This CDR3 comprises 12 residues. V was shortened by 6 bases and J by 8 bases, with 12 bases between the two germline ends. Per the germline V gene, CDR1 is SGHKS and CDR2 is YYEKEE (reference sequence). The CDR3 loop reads CASITIGDEQFF. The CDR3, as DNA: TGTGCCAGCATCACAATAGGCGATGAGCAGTTCTTC.

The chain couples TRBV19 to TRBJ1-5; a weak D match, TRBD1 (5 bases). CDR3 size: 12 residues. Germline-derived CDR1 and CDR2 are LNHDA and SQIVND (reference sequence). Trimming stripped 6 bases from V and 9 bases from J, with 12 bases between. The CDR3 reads CASRVGGAPQHF. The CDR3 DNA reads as TGTGCCAGTAGGGTAGGCGGGGCGCCCCAGCATTTT.

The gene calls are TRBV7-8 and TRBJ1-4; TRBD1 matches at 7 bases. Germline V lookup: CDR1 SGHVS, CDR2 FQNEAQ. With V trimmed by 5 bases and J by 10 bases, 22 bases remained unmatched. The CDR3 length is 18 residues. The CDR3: CASSPPGQTLSTAGKLFF. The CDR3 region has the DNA TGTGCCAGCAGCCCGCCGGGACAGACTCTTTCAACGGCGGGAAAACTGTTTTTT.

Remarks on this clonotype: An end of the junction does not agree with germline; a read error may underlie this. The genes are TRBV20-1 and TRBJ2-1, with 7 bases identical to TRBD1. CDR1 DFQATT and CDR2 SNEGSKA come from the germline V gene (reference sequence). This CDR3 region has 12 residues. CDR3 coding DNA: TGCAGTGCTAGGGCCGGGACAGAGAAGTGGCTCTTC. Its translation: CSARAGTEKWLF.

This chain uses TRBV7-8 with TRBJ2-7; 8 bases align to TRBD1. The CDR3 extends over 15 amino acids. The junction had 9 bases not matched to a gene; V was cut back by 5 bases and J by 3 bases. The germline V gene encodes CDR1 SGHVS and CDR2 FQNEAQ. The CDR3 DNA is TGTGCCAGCAGCATTCACAGGGGGTTCGACTACGAGCAGTACTTC. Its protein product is CASSIHRGFDYEQYF.

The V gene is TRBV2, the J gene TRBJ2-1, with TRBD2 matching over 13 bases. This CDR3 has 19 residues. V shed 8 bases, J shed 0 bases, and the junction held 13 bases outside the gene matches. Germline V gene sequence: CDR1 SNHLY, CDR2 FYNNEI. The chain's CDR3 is CASCRAGLAGLSSYNEQFF. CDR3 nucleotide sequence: TGTGCCAGCTGCCGAGCGGGACTAGCGGGACTAAGCTCCTACAATGAGCAGTTCTTC.

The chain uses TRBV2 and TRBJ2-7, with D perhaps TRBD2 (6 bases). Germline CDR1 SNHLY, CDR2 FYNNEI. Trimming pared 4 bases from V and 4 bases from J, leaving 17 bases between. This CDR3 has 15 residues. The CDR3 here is CASSAQGSGPYEQYF. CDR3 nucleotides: TGTGCCAGCAGTGCCCAAGGTAGCGGACCTTACGAGCAGTACTTC.

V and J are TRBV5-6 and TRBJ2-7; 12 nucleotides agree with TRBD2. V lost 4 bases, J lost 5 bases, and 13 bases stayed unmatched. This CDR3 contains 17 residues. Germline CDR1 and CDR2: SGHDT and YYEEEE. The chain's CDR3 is CASSPNPSSGRAHEQYF. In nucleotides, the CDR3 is TGTGCCAGCAGCCCCAACCCCTCTAGCGGGAGGGCCCACGAGCAGTACTTC.

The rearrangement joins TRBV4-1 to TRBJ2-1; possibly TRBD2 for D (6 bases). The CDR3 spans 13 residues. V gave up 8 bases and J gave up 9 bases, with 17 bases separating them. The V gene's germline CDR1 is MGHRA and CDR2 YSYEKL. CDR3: CASSNRDSIEQFF. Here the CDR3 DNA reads TGCGCCAGCTCTAACCGGGACTCCATTGAGCAGTTCTTC.

CDR3 in amino acids: CASSWGGNYNSPLHF. CDR3 nucleotides: TGTGCCAGCAGTTGGGGGGGGAATTATAATTCACCCCTCCACTTT. The chain recombines TRBV12-3 or TRBV12-4 with TRBJ1-6; tentative D call: TRBD1 (5 bases). Trimming pared 4 bases from V and 4 bases from J, leaving 11 bases between. The CDR3 is 15 amino acids.

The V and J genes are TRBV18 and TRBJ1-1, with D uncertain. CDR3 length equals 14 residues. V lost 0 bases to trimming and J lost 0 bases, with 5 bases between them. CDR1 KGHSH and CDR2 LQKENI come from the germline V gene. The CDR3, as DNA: TGTGCCAGCTCACCACCCACCTTGAACACTGAAGCTTTCTTT. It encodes CASSPPTLNTEAFF.

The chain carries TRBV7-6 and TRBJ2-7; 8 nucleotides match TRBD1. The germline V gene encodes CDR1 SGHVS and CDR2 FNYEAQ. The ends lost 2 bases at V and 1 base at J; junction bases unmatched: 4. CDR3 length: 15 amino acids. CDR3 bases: TGTGCCAGCAGCTTAAGTCAGGGGGCGTCCTACGAGCAGTACTTC. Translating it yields CASSLSQGASYEQYF.

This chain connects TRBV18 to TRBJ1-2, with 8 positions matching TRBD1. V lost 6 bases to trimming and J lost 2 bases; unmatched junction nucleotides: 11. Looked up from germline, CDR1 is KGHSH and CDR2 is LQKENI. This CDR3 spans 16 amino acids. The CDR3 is CASSVVVDRANYGYTF. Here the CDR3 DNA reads TGTGCCAGCTCCGTTGTCGTGGACAGGGCGAACTATGGCTACACCTTC.

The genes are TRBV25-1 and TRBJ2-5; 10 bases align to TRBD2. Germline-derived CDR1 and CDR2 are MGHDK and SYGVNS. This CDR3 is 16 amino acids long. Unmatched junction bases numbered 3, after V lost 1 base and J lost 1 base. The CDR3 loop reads CASSEFRTSGQETQYF. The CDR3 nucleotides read TGTGCCAGCAGTGAATTTAGGACTAGCGGCCAAGAGACCCAGTACTTC.